The 26 T cell receptor beta chains below were found in one sample sequenced in a study of OX40 agonist ivuxolimab in advanced cancers. Only in-frame clones appear in the TCRdb table, and some are missing; sequencing was by immunoSEQ multiplex PCR. The sample has around 11,000 clones; over 80% are singletons. The source material was CD4+ or CD8+ T cells sorted from blood, sampled in a trial of the OX40 agonist ivuxolimab. Receptor source: an adult with an advanced solid tumor such as melanoma, head and neck, liver or kidney cancer.

J is TRBJ2-2 and V is TRBV2; possible D gene TRBD2, 7 bases. The ends were cut back, 7 bases at V and 5 bases at J, with 23 bases in the middle. Germline V gene data show CDR1 as SNHLY and CDR2 as FYNNEI. CDR3 length equals 17 residues. The CDR3 reads CASIPLGGTTATGELFF. The CDR3 DNA reads TGTGCCAGCATCCCCTTGGGGGGGACAACCGCTACCGGGGAGCTGTTTTTT.

The chain joins TRBV7-8 to TRBJ2-4, with 7 bases lining up with TRBD1. Trimming took 5 bases from V and 8 from J; bases not matched to a gene: 9. The CDR3 has 14 residues. The germline V gene encodes CDR1 SGHVS and CDR2 FQNEAQ. As DNA, the CDR3 is TGTGCCAGCAGCCAGGATTCCACAGGGGACATTCAGTACTTC. Amino acids: CASSQDSTGDIQYF.

The chain links TRBV7-3 to TRBJ2-1; 8 nucleotides match TRBD2. V lost 4 bases and J lost 6; bases outside the gene matches: 2. CDR1 and CDR2 (germline): SGHTA, FQGTGA. The CDR3 consists of 13 residues. The CDR3 nucleotides are TGTGCCAGCAGCTCCGGGGGGGCCAATGAGCAGTTCTTC. This sequence encodes CASSSGGANEQFF.

Comment on this clone: A read error may produce the germline difference seen at one junction end. This sample also contains other DNA sequences that code for the same CDR3. This chain uses TRBV9 with TRBJ1-1; D ambiguous. The CDR3 contains 12 residues. Germline CDR1 and CDR2: SGDLS and YYNGEE. The CDR3 DNA reads TGTGCTAGCAGCGTAGCGGACACTGAAGCTTTCTTT. It is translated as CASSVADTEAFF. The whole variable domain, filled in from reference TRBV9 and TRBJ1-1, reads DSGVTQTPKHLITATGQRVTLRCSPRSGDLSVYWYQQSLDQGLQFLIQYYNGEERAKGNILERFSAQQFPDLHSELNLSSLELGDSALYFCASSVADTEAFFGQGTRLTVV.

This chain connects TRBV15 to TRBJ1-5, with 10 bases that match TRBD1. Germline CDR1 reads LNHNV; CDR2 reads YYDKDF (reference sequence). V gave up 3 bases and J gave up 3 bases; unmatched junction bases: 8. The CDR3 contains 17 residues. CDR3 nucleotides: TGTGCCACCAGCAGGGGACCGGGACAGGGGAACAATCAGCCCCAGCATTTT. It encodes CATSRGPGQGNNQPQHF.

CDR3 nucleotide sequence: TGTGCCAGCAGCCTCCGGGACTATGCGTACGAGCAGTACTTC. Its protein product is CASSLRDYAYEQYF. V gene TRBV7-9 combines with J gene TRBJ2-7; 7 nucleotides match TRBD2. CDR3 size: 14 residues. Germline trimming cut 5 bases from V and 4 bases from J; bases unmatched to any gene: 8. The germline CDR1 and CDR2 sequences are SEHNR and FQNEAQ (reference sequence).

The V gene is TRBV29-1, the J gene TRBJ2-2, with D unresolved. Germline CDR1 SQVTM, CDR2 ANQGSEA. V gave up 4 bases and J gave up 1 base, with 7 bases separating them. This CDR3 contains 13 residues. CDR3 region: CSVVSVNTGELFF. As DNA, the CDR3 is TGCAGCGTTGTGAGTGTGAACACCGGGGAGCTGTTTTTT.

V and J are TRBV2 and TRBJ1-5; D is perhaps TRBD1 (5 bases). CDR3 length equals 14 residues. V gave up 7 bases and J gave up 5 bases, with 15 bases separating them. Germline V gene data show CDR1 as SNHLY and CDR2 as FYNNEI. The CDR3 DNA is TGTGCCAGCACCTGGGGCAGCGTCTATCAGCCCCAGCATTTT. It codes for CASTWGSVYQPQHF.

The chain recombines TRBV6-5 with TRBJ1-1, with D possibly TRBD1 on 6 matching bases. Trimming removed 3 bases from V and 7 bases from J, with 9 bases in between. The CDR3 length is 12 residues. Germline-derived CDR1 and CDR2 are MNHEY and SVGAGI. CDR3 DNA: TGTGCCAGCAGTTATCAGGGGTTTGAAGCTTTCTTT. Amino acids: CASSYQGFEAFF.

In this sample, this clone turned up once. The CDR3 DNA follows: TGTGCCAGCAGCCTCCTAGCGGGAGAGCAGGAGCAGTACTTC. This codes for CASSLLAGEQEQYF. The chain has TRBV4-2 and TRBJ2-7, with 10 positions matching TRBD2. Trimming removed 4 bases from V and 7 bases from J; junction bases left unmatched: 7. Germline V gene data show CDR1 as LGHNA and CDR2 as YNFKEQ. CDR3 length equals 14 residues.

The genes are TRBV9 and TRBJ1-5, with D tentatively TRBD1 (6 bases). V lost 3 bases, J lost 1 base, and 11 bases lay in between. The germline V gene has CDR1 SGDLS and CDR2 YYNGEE. This CDR3 spans 15 amino acids. Here the CDR3 reads CASSGGAASNQPQHF. The CDR3 nucleotides are TGTGCCAGCAGCGGGGGGGCGGCAAGCAATCAGCCCCAGCATTTT.

This chain joins TRBV10-3 and TRBJ1-1; TRBD1 is a possible D gene (5 bases). The V gene lost 2 bases and the J gene lost 3 bases, with 25 bases spanning the gap. The CDR3 spans 19 residues. Per the germline V gene, CDR1 is ENHRY and CDR2 is SYGVKD. For the CDR3, the DNA is TGTGCCATCAGTGAGGCGAACTCAGGGTTTCCCCACACGGACACTGAAGCTTTCTTT. Translating gives CAISEANSGFPHTDTEAFF.

The chain employs TRBV6-5 and TRBJ2-2; TRBD2 matches 7 bases. With 8 bases clipped from V and 7 bases from J, the junction kept 10 bases outside the gene matches. CDR3 length: 14 amino acids. Germline loops: CDR1 MNHEY, CDR2 SVGAGI. The CDR3 protein is CASGAGPHGGELFF. CDR3 sequence (DNA): TGTGCCAGCGGAGCGGGACCCCACGGCGGGGAGCTGTTTTTT.

V is TRBV5-6 and J is TRBJ1-4; TRBD1 agrees at 11 bases. The length of the CDR3 is 17 residues. Germline V gives CDR1 SGHDT, CDR2 YYEEEE. With 4 bases clipped from V and 4 bases from J, the junction kept 9 bases outside the gene matches. CDR3 in DNA: TGTGCCAGCAGCCCGCTGGGACAGGGGGAAAATAATGAAAAACTGTTTTTT. Encoded protein: CASSPLGQGENNEKLFF.

The gene calls are TRBV7-3 and TRBJ2-3, with TRBD1 identical over 9 bases. The J segment lost 4 bases and the V segment lost 5 bases, leaving 7 bases of the junction unmatched. This CDR3 comprises 15 residues. CDR1 is SGHTA and CDR2 is FQGTGA in the germline V gene. The CDR3 DNA reads as TGTGCCAGCAGCCCCACAGGGGGCGATCCAGATACGCAGTATTTT. Residues: CASSPTGGDPDTQYF.

The rearrangement joins TRBV21-1 to TRBJ1-2. TRBV21-1 is shown as a pseudogene. This CDR3 spans 12 amino acids. The CDR3 sequence: CASSPVDYGYTF. The CDR3 DNA follows: TGTGCCAGCAGCCCTGTCGACTATGGCTACACCTTC.

The CDR3 here is CASSIREPSPVVKGYTF. The DNA for the CDR3 is TGTGCCAGTAGTATTCGAGAACCGAGCCCCGTTGTTAAAGGCTACACCTTC. The chain combines TRBV19 with TRBJ1-2, with D unresolved. The V end was cut by 3 bases, the J end by 8 bases, with 25 bases between. The CDR3 runs 17 residues. Germline CDR1 is LNHDA and CDR2 is SQIVND (reference sequence).

J is TRBJ2-7 and V is TRBV6-1, with 8 nucleotides matching TRBD1. The germline V gene encodes CDR1 MNHNS and CDR2 SASEGT. The CDR3 runs to 15 residues. With V trimmed by 7 bases and J by 3 bases, 11 bases remained unmatched. CDR3 in amino acids: CASNAGTGPVYEQYF. The DNA of the CDR3 is TGTGCCAGCAATGCCGGGACAGGCCCTGTCTACGAGCAGTACTTC.

The chain combines TRBV7-8 with TRBJ2-1, with 9 bases matching TRBD2. CDR3 length: 17 amino acids. V lost 5 bases, J lost 4 bases, and 12 bases stayed unmatched. Germline values: CDR1 SGHVS, CDR2 FQNEAQ. The DNA of the CDR3 is TGTGCCAGCAGCCCAACCCTGGGGCGGGAGGGTTACAATGAGCAGTTCTTC. It yields the protein CASSPTLGREGYNEQFF.

This clone was seen more than once but under ten times. The CDR3 coding sequence is TGTGCCTGGAGTGGAGGGACAGCGGGCTACACCTTC. It yields the protein CAWSGGTAGYTF. The chain recombines TRBV30 with TRBJ1-2; the match to TRBD1 covers 7 bases. This CDR3 comprises 12 residues. Germline assignment: CDR1 GTSNPN and CDR2 SVGIG (reference sequence). The V and J ends lost 1 base and 8 bases, in that order; junction bases with no gene match: 4.

The table lists this clone with a few counts. The chain employs TRBV7-9 and TRBJ2-1; tentative D call: TRBD1 (6 bases). V dropped 5 bases and J dropped 7 bases, with 21 bases sitting between them. This CDR3 is 16 amino acids long. CDR1 and CDR2 from the germline V gene are SEHNR and FQNEAQ (reference sequence). The CDR3 coding sequence is TGTGCCAGCAGCCTGACGGGACACGGGTTACAAAATGAGCAGTTCTTC. It encodes CASSLTGHGLQNEQFF.

The chain couples TRBV5-5 to TRBJ2-7; TRBD2 matches 7 bases. There are 16 residues in the CDR3. The trim removed 4 bases at V and 5 bases at J, leaving 15 bases unmatched. Germline values: CDR1 SGHKS, CDR2 YYEKEE (reference sequence). The DNA for the CDR3 is TGTGCCAGCAGCCCGGGGCCGGGGGAGGGCGTGAACGAGCAGTACTTC. Translated: CASSPGPGEGVNEQYF.

This clone was seen only a few times. The chain couples TRBV6-5 to TRBJ2-5; D not certain. The CDR3 sequence is 14 residues long. With 0 bases removed from V and 5 bases from J, the gap between germline ends came to 10 bases. Germline V lookup: CDR1 MNHEY, CDR2 SVGAGI. The CDR3 coding sequence is TGTGCCAGCAGTTACTCCGGCCCTTGGGAGACCCAGTACTTC. Translating gives CASSYSGPWETQYF.

The genes are TRBV5-6 and TRBJ1-4, with D perhaps TRBD1 (6 bases). The CDR3 covers 16 residues. Germline V CDR1 and CDR2: SGHDT, YYEEEE. Between the trimmed V and J ends, which lost 4 bases and 2 bases, there was a span of 15 bases. CDR3 loop: CASSSTGGGTNEKLFF. CDR3 coding DNA: TGTGCCAGCAGCAGTACCGGAGGGGGGACTAATGAAAAACTGTTTTTT.

The rearrangement joins TRBV13 to TRBJ2-7; 9 nucleotides line up with TRBD1. The germline gives CDR1 PRHDT, CDR2 FYEKMQ (reference sequence). Unmatched junction bases numbered 5, after V lost 0 bases and J lost 2 bases. The CDR3 is 16 residues long. CDR3 protein: CASSLGPGQGAYEQYF. The CDR3 coding sequence is TGTGCCAGCAGCTTAGGCCCGGGACAGGGAGCCTACGAGCAGTACTTC.

The V and J genes are TRBV5-1 and TRBJ2-1; D gene uncertain. Germline CDR1 is SGHRS and CDR2 is YFSETQ. The V end lost 1 base, the J end lost 6 bases, and 5 bases lay between the germline ends. The CDR3 loop spans 12 amino acids. In DNA form, the CDR3 reads TGCGCCAGCAGCTTGTTAGCCAATGAGCAGTTCTTC. Translated, it gives CASSLLANEQFF.